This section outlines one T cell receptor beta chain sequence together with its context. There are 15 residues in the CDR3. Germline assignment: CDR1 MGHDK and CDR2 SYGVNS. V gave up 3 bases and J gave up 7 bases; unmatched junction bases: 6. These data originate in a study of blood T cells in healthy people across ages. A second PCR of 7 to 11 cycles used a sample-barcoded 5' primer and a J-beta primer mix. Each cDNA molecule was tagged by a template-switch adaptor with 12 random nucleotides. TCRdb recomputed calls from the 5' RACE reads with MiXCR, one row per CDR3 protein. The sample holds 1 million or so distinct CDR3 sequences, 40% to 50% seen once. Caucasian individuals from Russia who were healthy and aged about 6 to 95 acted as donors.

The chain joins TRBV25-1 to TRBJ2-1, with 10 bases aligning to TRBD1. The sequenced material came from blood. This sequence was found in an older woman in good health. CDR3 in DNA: TGTGCCAGCAGTGACATCGGGACAGGGGTTAATGAGCAGTTCTTC. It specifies CASSDIGTGVNEQFF.